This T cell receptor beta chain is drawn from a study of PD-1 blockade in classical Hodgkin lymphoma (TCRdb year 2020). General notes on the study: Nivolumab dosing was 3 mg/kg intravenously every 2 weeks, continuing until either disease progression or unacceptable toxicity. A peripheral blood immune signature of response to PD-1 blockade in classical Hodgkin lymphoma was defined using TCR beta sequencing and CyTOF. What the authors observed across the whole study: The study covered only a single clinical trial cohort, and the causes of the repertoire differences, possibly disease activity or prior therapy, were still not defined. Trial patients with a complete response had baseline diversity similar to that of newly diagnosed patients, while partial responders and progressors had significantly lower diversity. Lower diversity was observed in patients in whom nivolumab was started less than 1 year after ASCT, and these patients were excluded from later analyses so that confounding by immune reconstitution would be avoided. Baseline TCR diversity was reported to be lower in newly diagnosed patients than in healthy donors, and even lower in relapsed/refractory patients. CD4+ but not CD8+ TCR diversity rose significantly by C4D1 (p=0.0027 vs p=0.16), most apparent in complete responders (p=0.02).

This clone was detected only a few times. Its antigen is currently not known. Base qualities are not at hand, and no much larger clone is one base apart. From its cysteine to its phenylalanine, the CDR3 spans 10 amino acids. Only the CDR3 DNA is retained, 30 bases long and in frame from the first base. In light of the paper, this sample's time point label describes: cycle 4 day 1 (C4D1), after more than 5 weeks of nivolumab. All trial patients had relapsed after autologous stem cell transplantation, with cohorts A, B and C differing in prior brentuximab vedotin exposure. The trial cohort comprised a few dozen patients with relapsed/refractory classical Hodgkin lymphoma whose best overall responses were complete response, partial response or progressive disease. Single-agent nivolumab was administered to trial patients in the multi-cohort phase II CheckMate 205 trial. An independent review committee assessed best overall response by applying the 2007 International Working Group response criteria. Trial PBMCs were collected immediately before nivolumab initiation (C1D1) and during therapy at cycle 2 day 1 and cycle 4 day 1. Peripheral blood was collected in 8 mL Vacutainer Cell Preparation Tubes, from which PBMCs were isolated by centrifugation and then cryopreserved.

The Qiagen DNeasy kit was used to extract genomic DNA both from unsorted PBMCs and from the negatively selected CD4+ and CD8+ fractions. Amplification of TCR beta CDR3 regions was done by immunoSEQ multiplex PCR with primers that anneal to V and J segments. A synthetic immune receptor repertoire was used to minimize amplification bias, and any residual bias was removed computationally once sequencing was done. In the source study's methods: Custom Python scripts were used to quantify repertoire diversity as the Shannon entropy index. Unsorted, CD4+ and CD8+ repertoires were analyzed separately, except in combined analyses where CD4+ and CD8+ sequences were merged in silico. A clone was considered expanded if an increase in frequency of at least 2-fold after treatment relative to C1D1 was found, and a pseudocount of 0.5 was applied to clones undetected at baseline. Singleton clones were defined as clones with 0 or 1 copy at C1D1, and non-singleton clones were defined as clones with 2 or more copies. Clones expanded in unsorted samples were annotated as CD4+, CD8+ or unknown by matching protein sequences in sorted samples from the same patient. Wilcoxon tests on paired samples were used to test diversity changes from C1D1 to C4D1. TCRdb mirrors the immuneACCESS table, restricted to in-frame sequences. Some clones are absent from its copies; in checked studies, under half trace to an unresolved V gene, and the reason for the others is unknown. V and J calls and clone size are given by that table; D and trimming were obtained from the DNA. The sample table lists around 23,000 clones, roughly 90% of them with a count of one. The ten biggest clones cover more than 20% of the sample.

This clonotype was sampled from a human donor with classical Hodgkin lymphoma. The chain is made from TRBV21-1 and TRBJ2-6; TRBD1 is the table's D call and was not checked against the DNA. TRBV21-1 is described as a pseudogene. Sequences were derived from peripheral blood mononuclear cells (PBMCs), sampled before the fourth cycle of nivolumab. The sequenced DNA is TGTGCCCCGACACCCAACGTCCTGACTTTC. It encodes CAPTPNVLTF.